The 17 T cell receptor beta chains reported below all come from one sample, sequenced in a study of cytomegalovirus exposure and HLA in healthy donors (dated by TCRdb to 2015 to 2018). Receptor libraries were prepared by the immunoSEQ multiplex PCR assay. For the multiplex PCR, a mixture combining 60 forward primers for TCR Vbeta segments and 13 reverse primers for TCR Jbeta segments was used. Drawn from immuneACCESS, this table holds only the in-frame rearrangements with V and J called that TCRdb kept. Clones are partly lost; checked studies trace under half to an unresolved V gene and leave the rest unexplained. The sample yields about 120,000 clones; around three fifths were counted once. The biggest ten clones account for roughly 8.6% of the sample. The material sequenced was PBMCs. The receptors stem from a woman aged 40-49 years in good health and CMV-seropositive.

This clone was seen more than once but under ten times. The gene calls are TRBV5-1 and TRBJ2-7; tentative D call: TRBD1 (5 bases). Germline V gene lookup returns CDR1 SGHRS and CDR2 YFSETQ. The V end was cut by 4 bases, the J end by 2 bases, with 16 bases between. The CDR3 is made up of 15 amino acids. The CDR3 DNA is TGCGCCAGCAGCCCACAGGCCCCCACCGCCTACGAGCAGTACTTC. This codes for CASSPQAPTAYEQYF.

The chain joins TRBV28 to TRBJ1-2; TRBD1 agrees at 7 bases. The CDR3 covers 16 residues. Germline V gene sequence: CDR1 MDHEN, CDR2 SYDVKM. V shed 2 bases, J shed 2 bases, and the junction held 8 bases outside the gene matches. The CDR3 DNA reads TGTGCCAGCAGTTTAGGGACAGCTCCTGGGAACTATGGCTACACCTTC. It specifies CASSLGTAPGNYGYTF.

The chain combines TRBV13 with TRBJ1-6; 7 bases fit TRBD1. Per germline, CDR1 PRHDT and CDR2 FYEKMQ (reference sequence). CDR3 length: 17 residues. The ends lost 5 bases at V and 5 bases at J; junction bases unmatched: 12. CDR3 bases: TGTGCCAGCAGCGCATCGCTAGTAGGGACAGATAATTCACCCCTCCACTTT. Its translation is CASSASLVGTDNSPLHF.

The gene calls are TRBV10-1 and TRBJ1-6, with 11 positions matching TRBD1. The CDR3 loop spans 16 amino acids. The ends lost 2 bases at V and 8 bases at J; junction bases unmatched: 5. Germline V gene data show CDR1 as WNHNN and CDR2 as SYGVQD (reference sequence). CDR3 sequence: CASSEGQGASDSPLHF. The CDR3 DNA sequence: TGCGCCAGCAGTGAGGGACAGGGGGCGTCCGATTCACCCCTCCACTTT.

The rearrangement uses TRBV18 and TRBJ1-4; D might be TRBD1 (5 bases). The CDR3 runs to 14 residues. CDR1 and CDR2 (germline): KGHSH, LQKENI. V lost 2 bases and J 8 bases, leaving 12 bases between the germline ends. In DNA form, the CDR3 reads TGTGCCAGCTCACCAAACCAGGGAAGGGAAAAACTGTTTTTT. Translation: CASSPNQGREKLFF.

The rearrangement uses TRBV2 and TRBJ2-1; 8 bases agree with TRBD2. CDR1 is SNHLY, CDR2 FYNNEI, per germline. With 2 bases clipped from V and 0 bases from J, the junction kept 9 bases outside the gene matches. The CDR3 runs to 18 residues. CDR3 residues: CASSETLGGGFSYNEQFF. The CDR3 DNA reads TGTGCCAGCAGTGAAACTCTTGGCGGGGGGTTCTCCTACAATGAGCAGTTCTTC.

This clone was recorded a few times. The V and J genes are TRBV28 and TRBJ2-6; TRBD1 matches at 8 bases. The germline V gene encodes CDR1 MDHEN and CDR2 SYDVKM. J lost 1 base, V lost 10 bases, and 3 bases had no gene match. This CDR3 spans 14 amino acids. In DNA, the CDR3 is TGTGCCACCCAGGGGGCATCTGGGGCCAACGTCCTGACTTTC. Protein product: CATQGASGANVLTF.

This chain's CDR3 is CASSLGLEAGIRGYTF. The CDR3 nucleotides read TGTGCCAGCAGCTTGGGCCTTGAGGCCGGAATAAGGGGCTACACCTTC. The rearrangement uses TRBV5-4 and TRBJ1-2; D call uncertain. This CDR3 has 16 residues. With 0 bases removed from V and 8 bases from J, the gap between germline ends came to 20 bases. Germline CDR1 reads SGHNT; CDR2 reads YYREEE (reference sequence).

The chain joins TRBV7-9 to TRBJ1-1; D perhaps matches TRBD1 (6 bases). The CDR3 length is 12 residues. Trimming left V 4 bases short and J 8 bases short, with 11 bases between. Per the germline V gene, CDR1 is SEHNR and CDR2 is FQNEAQ (reference sequence). This CDR3 reads CASSSIQGEAFF. DNA of the CDR3: TGTGCCAGCAGCTCCATACAGGGCGAAGCTTTCTTT.

This clone came up a few times. The chain joins TRBV6-1 to TRBJ2-7; no clear D gene. V shed 7 bases and J shed 4 bases, with 14 bases lying between them. There are 13 residues in the CDR3. The germline V gene has CDR1 MNHNS and CDR2 SASEGT. The CDR3 region is CASKFGSMYEQYF. The CDR3 region has the DNA TGTGCCAGCAAGTTCGGGTCCATGTACGAGCAGTACTTC.

The chain couples TRBV7-2 to TRBJ2-5; D possibly corresponds to TRBD1 (6 bases). The length of the CDR3 is 14 residues. V was trimmed by 5 bases and J by 4 bases, leaving 14 bases between them. Germline V gene data show CDR1 as SGHTA and CDR2 as FQGNSA. Here the CDR3 reads CASSAYRERETQYF. The CDR3 DNA reads TGTGCCAGCAGCGCCTACAGGGAAAGAGAGACCCAGTACTTC.

There are many counts of this clone. CDR3: CASSFGGVEDTQYF. CDR3 in DNA: TGCGCCAGCAGCTTCGGGGGAGTGGAAGATACGCAGTATTTT. The genes are TRBV5-1 and TRBJ2-3, with a possible D match to TRBD2 (6 bases). The CDR3 spans 14 residues. Trimming took off 2 bases at V and 5 bases at J, with 12 bases between the two ends. CDR1 is SGHRS, CDR2 YFSETQ, per germline. Drawing the rest from reference TRBV5-1 and TRBJ2-3, the complete variable domain is KAGVTQTPRYLIKTRGQQVTLSCSPISGHRSVSWYQQTPGQGLQFLFEYFSETQRNKGNFPGRFSGRQFSNSRSEMNVSTLELGDSALYLCASSFGGVEDTQYFGPGTRLTVL.

This clone was counted a few times. The V gene is TRBV7-9, the J gene TRBJ2-7; no definite D call. The germline V gene has CDR1 SEHNR and CDR2 FQNEAQ (reference sequence). V was trimmed by 1 base and J by 4 bases, leaving 5 bases between them. The CDR3 is 12 amino acids. DNA for the CDR3: TGTGCCAGCAGCTTAGATCTATACGAGCAGTACTTC. The encoded protein is CASSLDLYEQYF.

The DNA of the CDR3 is TGTGCCAGCAGCTTACAGGGGGCGATCACCTATGGCTACACCTTC. Translated, it gives CASSLQGAITYGYTF. The rearrangement links TRBV5-6 to TRBJ1-2; 9 nucleotides agree with TRBD1. V was pared by 2 bases and J by 4 bases, with 6 bases of the junction left unmatched. The CDR3 consists of 15 residues. Germline CDR1 is SGHDT and CDR2 is YYEEEE.

The chain has TRBV6-5 and TRBJ2-7; 7 positions agree with TRBD1. Looked up from germline, CDR1 is MNHEY and CDR2 is SVGAGI. The trim removed 0 bases at V and 2 bases at J, leaving 4 bases unmatched. The CDR3 consists of 15 residues. For the CDR3, the DNA is TGTGCCAGCAGTTACTCGAGGGGGCTCCCCTACGAGCAGTACTTC. Encoded protein: CASSYSRGLPYEQYF.

This clone was recorded a few times. The chain is built from TRBV6-1 and TRBJ1-4; 7 bases agree with TRBD1. Germline assignment: CDR1 MNHNS and CDR2 SASEGT. The junction had 3 bases not matched to a gene; V was cut back by 1 base and J by 1 base. CDR3 length: 16 residues. CDR3 sequence: CASSEGRQGTNEKLFF. The CDR3 coding sequence is TGTGCCAGCAGTGAAGGGAGACAGGGAACTAATGAAAAACTGTTTTTT.

The chain links TRBV5-1 to TRBJ2-5, with D hard to call. The CDR3 has 13 amino acids. Trimming pared 9 bases from V and 5 bases from J, leaving 17 bases between. Germline V gives CDR1 SGHRS, CDR2 YFSETQ. For the CDR3, the DNA is TGCGCCACCAGGCCTGGAACGGAGGAGACCCAGTACTTC. Its protein is CATRPGTEETQYF.